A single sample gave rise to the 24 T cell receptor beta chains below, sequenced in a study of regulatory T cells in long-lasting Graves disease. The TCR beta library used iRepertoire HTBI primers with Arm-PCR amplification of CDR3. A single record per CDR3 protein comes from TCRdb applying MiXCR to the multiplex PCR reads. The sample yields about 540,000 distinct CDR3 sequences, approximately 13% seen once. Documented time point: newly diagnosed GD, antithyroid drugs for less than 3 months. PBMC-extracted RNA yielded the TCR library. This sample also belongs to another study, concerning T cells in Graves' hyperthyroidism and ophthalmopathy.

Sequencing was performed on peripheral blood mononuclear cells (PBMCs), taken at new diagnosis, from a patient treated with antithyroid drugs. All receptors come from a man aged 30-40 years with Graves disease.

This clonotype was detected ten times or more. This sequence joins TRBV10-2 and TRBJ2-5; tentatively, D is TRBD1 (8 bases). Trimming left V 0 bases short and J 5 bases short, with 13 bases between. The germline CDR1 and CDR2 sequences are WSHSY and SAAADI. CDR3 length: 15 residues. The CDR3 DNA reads TGCGCCAGCAGTGAGTCGGAACAGGGGGGGGAGACCCAGTACTTC. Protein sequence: CASSESEQGGETQYF.

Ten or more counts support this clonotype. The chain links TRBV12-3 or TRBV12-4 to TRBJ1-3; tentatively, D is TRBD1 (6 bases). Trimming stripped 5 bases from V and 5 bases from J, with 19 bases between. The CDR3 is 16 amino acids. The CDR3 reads CASSTPPQGARNTIYF. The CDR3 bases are TGTGCCAGCAGTACCCCTCCACAGGGAGCGAGAAACACCATATATTTT.

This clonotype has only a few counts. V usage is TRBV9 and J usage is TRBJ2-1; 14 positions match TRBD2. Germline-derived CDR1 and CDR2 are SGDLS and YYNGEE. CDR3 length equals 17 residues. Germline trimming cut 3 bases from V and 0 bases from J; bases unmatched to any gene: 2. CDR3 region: CASSGTSGGSSYNEQFF. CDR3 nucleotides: TGTGCCAGCAGCGGGACTAGCGGGGGGAGCTCCTACAATGAGCAGTTCTTC.

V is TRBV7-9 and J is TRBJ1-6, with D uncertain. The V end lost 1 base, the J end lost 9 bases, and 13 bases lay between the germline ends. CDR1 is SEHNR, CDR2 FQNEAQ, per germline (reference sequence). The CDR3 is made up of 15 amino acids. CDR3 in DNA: TGTGCCAGCAGCTTAGAGGCGGGTGAGGGTTCACCCCTCCACTTT. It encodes CASSLEAGEGSPLHF.

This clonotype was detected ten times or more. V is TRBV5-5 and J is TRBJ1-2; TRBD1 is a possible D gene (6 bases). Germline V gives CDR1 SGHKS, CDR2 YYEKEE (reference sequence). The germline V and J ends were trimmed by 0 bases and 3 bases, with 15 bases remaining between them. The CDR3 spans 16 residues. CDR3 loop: CASSLAFRGEDYGYTF. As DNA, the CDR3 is TGTGCCAGCAGCTTGGCCTTCAGGGGCGAAGACTATGGCTACACCTTC. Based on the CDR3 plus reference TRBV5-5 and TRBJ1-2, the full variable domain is DAGVTQSPTHLIKTRGQQVTLRCSPISGHKSVSWYQQVLGQGPQFIFQYYEKEERGRGNFPDRFSARQFPNYSSELNVNALLLGDSALYLCASSLAFRGEDYGYTFGSGTRLTVV.

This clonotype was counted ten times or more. The CDR3 region is CASRKDGGNNEQFF. The CDR3 region has the DNA TGTGCCAGCCGAAAGGATGGGGGCAATAATGAGCAGTTCTTC. This chain links TRBV7-2 with TRBJ2-1, with D possibly being TRBD1 (6 bases). This CDR3 region has 14 residues. Germline V gene data show CDR1 as SGHTA and CDR2 as FQGNSA. V dropped 8 bases and J dropped 7 bases, with 18 bases sitting between them.

CDR3 sequence: CAISEQDNTEAFF. Written as DNA, the CDR3 is TGTGCCATCAGTGAGCAGGACAACACTGAAGCTTTCTTT. The V and J genes are TRBV10-3 and TRBJ1-1; D call uncertain. The CDR3 spans 13 residues. The V end was cut by 2 bases, the J end by 2 bases, with 6 bases between. In germline, CDR1 is ENHRY, CDR2 SYGVKD.

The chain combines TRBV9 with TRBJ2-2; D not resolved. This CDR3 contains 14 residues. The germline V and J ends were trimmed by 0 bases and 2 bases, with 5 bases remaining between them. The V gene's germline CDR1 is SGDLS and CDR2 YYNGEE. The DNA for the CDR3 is TGTGCCAGCAGCGTAGGACACAACACCGGGGAGCTGTTTTTT. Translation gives CASSVGHNTGELFF.

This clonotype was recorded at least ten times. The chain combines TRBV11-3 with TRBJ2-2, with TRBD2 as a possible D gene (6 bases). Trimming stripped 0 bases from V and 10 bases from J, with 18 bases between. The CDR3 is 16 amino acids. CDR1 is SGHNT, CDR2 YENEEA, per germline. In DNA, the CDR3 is TGTGCCAGCAGCTTAGACGGGCGGGGAGGCAGCGAGGAGCTGTTTTTT. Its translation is CASSLDGRGGSEELFF.

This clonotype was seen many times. The CDR3, as DNA: TGCAGTGCTAGGGGGCTAACGGGAGACCTTAATAGGGAGCAGTACTTC. This gives the protein CSARGLTGDLNREQYF. The chain couples TRBV20-1 to TRBJ2-7; D is possibly TRBD2 (6 bases). The CDR3 spans 16 residues. The V and J ends lost 3 bases and 7 bases respectively, with 25 bases between them. Germline CDR1 DFQATT, CDR2 SNEGSKA (reference sequence).

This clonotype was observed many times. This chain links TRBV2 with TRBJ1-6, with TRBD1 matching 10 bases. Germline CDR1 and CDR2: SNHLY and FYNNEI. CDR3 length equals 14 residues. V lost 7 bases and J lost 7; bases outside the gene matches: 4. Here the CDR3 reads CASIGTGVNSPLHF. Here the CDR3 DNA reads TGTGCCAGCATTGGGACAGGGGTAAATTCACCCCTCCACTTT.

DNA of the CDR3: TGTGCCAGCAGTTATGGACGGGAGCAGTACTTC. It specifies CASSYGREQYF. The chain couples TRBV27 to TRBJ2-7; D is unclear. The CDR3 has 11 amino acids. Between the trimmed V and J ends, which lost 4 bases and 7 bases, there was a span of 8 bases. CDR1 is MNHEY and CDR2 is SMNVEV in the germline V gene (reference sequence).

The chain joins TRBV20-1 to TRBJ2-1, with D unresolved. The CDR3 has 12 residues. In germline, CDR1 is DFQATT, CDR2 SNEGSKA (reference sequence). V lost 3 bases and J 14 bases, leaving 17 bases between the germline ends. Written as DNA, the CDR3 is TGCAGTGCTAGCTACGAGGTGAGACAAAAGTTCTTC. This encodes CSASYEVRQKFF.

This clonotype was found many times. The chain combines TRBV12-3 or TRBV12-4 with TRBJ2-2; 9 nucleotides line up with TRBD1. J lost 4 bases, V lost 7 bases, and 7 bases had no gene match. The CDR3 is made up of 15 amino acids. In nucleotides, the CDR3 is TGTGCCAGCAACTCGGACAGGGGAGGCACCGGGGAGCTGTTTTTT. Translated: CASNSDRGGTGELFF.

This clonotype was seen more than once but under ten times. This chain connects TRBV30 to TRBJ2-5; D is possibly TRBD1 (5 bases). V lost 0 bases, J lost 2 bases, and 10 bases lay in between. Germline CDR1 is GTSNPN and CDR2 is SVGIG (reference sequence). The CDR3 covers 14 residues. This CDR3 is CAWSVGDRQETQYF. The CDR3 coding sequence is TGTGCCTGGAGTGTCGGAGACAGACAAGAGACCCAGTACTTC.

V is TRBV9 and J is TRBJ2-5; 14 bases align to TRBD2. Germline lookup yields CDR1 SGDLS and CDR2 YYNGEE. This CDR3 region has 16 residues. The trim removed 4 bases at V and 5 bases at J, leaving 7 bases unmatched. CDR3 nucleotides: TGTGCCAGCAGCCGGGGACTAGCGGGAGCCAGGGAGACCCAGTACTTC. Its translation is CASSRGLAGARETQYF. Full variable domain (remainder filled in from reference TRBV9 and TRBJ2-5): DSGVTQTPKHLITATGQRVTLRCSPRSGDLSVYWYQQSLDQGLQFLIQYYNGEERAKGNILERFSAQQFPDLHSELNLSSLELGDSALYFCASSRGLAGARETQYFGPGTRLLVL.

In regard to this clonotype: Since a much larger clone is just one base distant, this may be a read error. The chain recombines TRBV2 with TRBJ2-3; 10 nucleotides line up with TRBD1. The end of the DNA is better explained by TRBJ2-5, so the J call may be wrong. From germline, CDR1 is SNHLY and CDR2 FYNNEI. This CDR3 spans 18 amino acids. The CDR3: CASSDRSRTGGYLETQYF. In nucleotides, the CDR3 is TGTGCCAGCAGTGACCGGAGCCGGACAGGGGGTTATCTGGAGACCCAGTACTTC.

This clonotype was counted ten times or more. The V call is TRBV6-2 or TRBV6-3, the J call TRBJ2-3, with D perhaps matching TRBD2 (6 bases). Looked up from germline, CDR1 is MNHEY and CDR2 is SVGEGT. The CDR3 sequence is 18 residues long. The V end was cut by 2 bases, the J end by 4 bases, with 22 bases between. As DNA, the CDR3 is TGTGCCAGCAGTTACCCTACGGGGACTCCGGAGGAGGCAGATACGCAGTATTTT. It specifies CASSYPTGTPEEADTQYF.

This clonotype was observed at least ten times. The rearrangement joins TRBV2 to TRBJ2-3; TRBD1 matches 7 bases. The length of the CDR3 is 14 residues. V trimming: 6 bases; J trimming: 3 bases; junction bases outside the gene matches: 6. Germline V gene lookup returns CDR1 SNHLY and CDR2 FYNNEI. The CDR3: CASRGDSSTDTQYF. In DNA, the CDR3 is TGTGCCAGCAGGGGGGACAGCTCGACAGATACGCAGTATTTT.

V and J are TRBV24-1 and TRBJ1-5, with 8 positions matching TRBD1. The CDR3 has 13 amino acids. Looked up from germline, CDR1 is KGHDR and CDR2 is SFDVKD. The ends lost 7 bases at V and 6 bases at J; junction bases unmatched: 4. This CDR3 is CATRQGASQPQHF. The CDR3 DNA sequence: TGTGCCACCAGGCAGGGGGCAAGTCAGCCCCAGCATTTT.

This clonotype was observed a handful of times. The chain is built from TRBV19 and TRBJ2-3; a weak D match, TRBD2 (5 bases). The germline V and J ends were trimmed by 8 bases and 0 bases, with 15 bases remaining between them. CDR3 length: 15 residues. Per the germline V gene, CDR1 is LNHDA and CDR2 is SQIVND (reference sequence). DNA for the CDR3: TGTGCCAGTCTTGCCCGGAGGTCAAGCACAGATACGCAGTATTTT. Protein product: CASLARRSSTDTQYF.

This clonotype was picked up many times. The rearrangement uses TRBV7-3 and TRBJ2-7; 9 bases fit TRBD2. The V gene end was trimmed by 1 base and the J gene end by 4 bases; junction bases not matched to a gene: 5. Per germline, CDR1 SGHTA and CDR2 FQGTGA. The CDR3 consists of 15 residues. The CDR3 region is CASSLNPSGTYEQYF. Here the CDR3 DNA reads TGTGCCAGCAGCTTAAACCCTAGCGGGACTTACGAGCAGTACTTC. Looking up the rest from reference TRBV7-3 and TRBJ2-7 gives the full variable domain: GAGVSQTPSNKVTEKGKYVELRCDPISGHTALYWYRQSLGQGPEFLIYFQGTGAADDSGLPNDRFFAVRPEGSVSTLKIQRTERGDSAVYLCASSLNPSGTYEQYFGPGTRLTVT.

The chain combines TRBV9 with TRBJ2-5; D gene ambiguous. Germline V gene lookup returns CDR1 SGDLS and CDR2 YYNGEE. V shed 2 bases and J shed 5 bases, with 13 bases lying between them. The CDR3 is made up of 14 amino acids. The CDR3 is CASSVEDSQETQYF. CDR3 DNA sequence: TGTGCCAGCAGCGTTGAAGATTCCCAGGAGACCCAGTACTTC.

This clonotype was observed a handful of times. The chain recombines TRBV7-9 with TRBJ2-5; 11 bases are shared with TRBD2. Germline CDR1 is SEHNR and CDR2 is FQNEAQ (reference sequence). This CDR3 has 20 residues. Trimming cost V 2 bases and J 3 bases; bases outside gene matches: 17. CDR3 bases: TGTGCCAGCAGCTTACTTTCCAATAACATAGCGGGAGGGAATAAAGAGACCCAGTACTTC. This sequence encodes CASSLLSNNIAGGNKETQYF. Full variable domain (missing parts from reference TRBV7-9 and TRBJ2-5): DTGVSQNPRHKITKRGQNVTFRCDPISEHNRLYWYRQTLGQGPEFLTYFQNEAQLEKSRLLSDRFSAERPKGSFSTLEIQRTEQGDSAMYLCASSLLSNNIAGGNKETQYFGPGTRLLVL.